Following are 16 T cell receptor beta chains from one sample sequenced in a study of blood T cell repertoires in COVID-19. Generated by immunoSEQ multiplex PCR, the TCRdb table keeps only in-frame clones and is missing some. Of about 59,000 clones in the sample, about 70% were seen once. Sample: peripheral blood. The receptors stem from a woman in her 70s with acute or convalescent COVID-19.

The genes are TRBV19 and TRBJ1-5; no reliable D call. Germline V CDR1 and CDR2: LNHDA, SQIVND (reference sequence). Between the trimmed V and J ends, which lost 3 bases and 7 bases, there was a span of 10 bases. This CDR3 has 13 amino acids. The CDR3 reads CASSMGGRQPQHF. The CDR3, as DNA: TGTGCCAGTAGTATGGGAGGGAGACAGCCCCAGCATTTT.

The rearrangement links TRBV23-1 to TRBJ1-2; D may be TRBD1 (5 bases). TRBV23-1 is reported as an ORF; its role is uncertain. The CDR3 contains 17 residues. V was cut by 4 bases and J by 7 bases, with 25 bases left in between. The CDR3 protein is CASSPRTHDRMRPGYTF. The CDR3 nucleotides are TGCGCCAGCAGTCCCCGGACCCACGACAGAATGAGGCCTGGCTACACCTTC.

The chain uses TRBV5-1 and TRBJ1-1; D is ambiguous. The CDR3 totals 14 residues. Trimming cost V 0 bases and J 3 bases, with 9 bases left between them. The germline V gene encodes CDR1 SGHRS and CDR2 YFSETQ. The CDR3 reads CASSLGRDYTEAFF. The CDR3 DNA reads as TGCGCCAGCAGCTTGGGACGGGATTACACTGAAGCTTTCTTT.

This clone was recorded once. The V call is TRBV2, the J call TRBJ1-1; no clear D gene. The germline gives CDR1 SNHLY, CDR2 FYNNEI. V was cut by 0 bases and J by 6 bases, with 8 bases left in between. The CDR3 totals 13 residues. The CDR3 coding sequence is TGTGCCAGCAGTGAAGCGCGAGGCTCTGAAGCTTTCTTT. Translated: CASSEARGSEAFF.

This clone was counted a few times. This chain connects TRBV3-1 (or the pseudogene TRBV3-2) to TRBJ1-6; D gene ambiguous. The germline V gene encodes CDR1 LGHDT and CDR2 YNNKEL (reference sequence). The germline V and J ends were trimmed by 3 bases and 10 bases, with 10 bases remaining between them. The CDR3 has 13 residues. This chain's CDR3 is CASSHKSNSPLHF. CDR3 nucleotides: TGTGCCAGCAGCCACAAGTCTAACTCACCCCTCCACTTT.

This chain joins TRBV20-1 and TRBJ2-4; D call uncertain. Germline CDR1 and CDR2: DFQATT and SNEGSKA (reference sequence). Trimming took 3 bases from V and 2 from J, leaving 14 bases between them. The CDR3 totals 15 residues. CDR3 sequence reads: CSASSGATTKNIQYF. Here the CDR3 DNA reads TGCAGTGCTAGTTCAGGTGCAACAACCAAAAACATTCAGTACTTC.

V gene TRBV7-9 combines with J gene TRBJ1-1; no definite D call. Trimming pared 5 bases from V and 3 bases from J, leaving 10 bases between. This CDR3 region has 13 residues. Germline lookup yields CDR1 SEHNR and CDR2 FQNEAQ (reference sequence). CDR3 sequence reads: CASSPLGDTEAFF. The CDR3 nucleotides are TGTGCCAGCAGCCCCCTCGGGGACACTGAAGCTTTCTTT.

The V and J genes are TRBV5-1 and TRBJ1-1, with 9 bases that match TRBD1. V lost 4 bases to trimming and J lost 4 bases; unmatched junction nucleotides: 8. This CDR3 comprises 15 residues. Looked up from germline, CDR1 is SGHRS and CDR2 is YFSETQ. The DNA of the CDR3 is TGCGCCAGCAGCCTCCTACAGGGGGCGGGCACTGAAGCTTTCTTT. Translation: CASSLLQGAGTEAFF.

This sequence joins TRBV5-5 and TRBJ1-2, with D unclear. The V end lost 4 bases, the J end lost 1 base, and 14 bases lay between the germline ends. Germline values: CDR1 SGHKS, CDR2 YYEKEE (reference sequence). CDR3 length equals 15 residues. The DNA of the CDR3 is TGTGCCAGCAGCCCGTATTGGGGAGATAACTATGGCTACACCTTC. This sequence encodes CASSPYWGDNYGYTF.

The rearrangement joins TRBV6-5 to TRBJ2-2; maybe TRBD1 (6 bases). V lost 5 bases to trimming and J lost 4 bases, with 11 bases between them. This CDR3 contains 14 residues. Per germline, CDR1 MNHEY and CDR2 SVGAGI. CDR3 sequence reads: CASSPRTATGELFF. CDR3 DNA sequence: TGTGCCAGCAGTCCGCGGACAGCCACCGGGGAGCTGTTTTTT.

This clone was recorded once. The rearrangement links TRBV18 to TRBJ2-6; tentative D call: TRBD2 (5 bases). Germline CDR1 KGHSH, CDR2 LQKENI. V was pared by 1 base and J by 0 bases, with 7 bases between. This CDR3 contains 16 residues. The CDR3 DNA reads as TGTGCCAGCTCACCACGGGAGCCCTCTGGGGCCAACGTCCTGACTTTC. Encoded protein: CASSPREPSGANVLTF.

The chain links TRBV5-1 to TRBJ1-2; 7 positions agree with TRBD1. This CDR3 has 15 amino acids. CDR1 and CDR2 from the germline V gene are SGHRS and YFSETQ. V shed 4 bases, J shed 0 bases, and the junction held 6 bases outside the gene matches. The CDR3 is CASSPGGGSNYGYTF. Here the CDR3 DNA reads TGCGCCAGCAGCCCCGGAGGGGGCTCTAACTATGGCTACACCTTC.

The chain links TRBV10-3 to TRBJ1-6; TRBD1 agrees at 9 bases. CDR3 length: 15 amino acids. Germline V gene lookup returns CDR1 ENHRY and CDR2 SYGVKD. V trimming: 2 bases; J trimming: 11 bases; junction bases outside the gene matches: 7. CDR3 in DNA: TGTGCCATCAGTGAGCCGGGGACAGGGATGGCACCCCTCCACTTT. It encodes CAISEPGTGMAPLHF.

This rearrangement joins TRBV6-1 to TRBJ2-1; D may be TRBD1 (7 bases). The V gene lost 4 bases and the J gene lost 6 bases, with 16 bases spanning the gap. CDR3 length equals 15 residues. Germline CDR1 and CDR2: MNHNS and SASEGT. The CDR3 region is CASSARQGEANEQFF. In nucleotides, the CDR3 is TGTGCCAGCAGTGCCCGCCAGGGGGAGGCCAATGAGCAGTTCTTC.

The chain recombines TRBV13 with TRBJ2-7, with D possibly matching TRBD1 (6 bases). Germline V gene data show CDR1 as PRHDT and CDR2 as FYEKMQ (reference sequence). CDR3 length equals 16 residues. Trimming removed 2 bases from V and 7 bases from J, with 21 bases in between. The CDR3 DNA follows: TGTGCCAGCAGCTTAACCGGACAGCCCCTAAACGGGGAGCAGTACTTC. Encoded protein: CASSLTGQPLNGEQYF. The complete variable domain, with remaining parts taken from reference TRBV13 and TRBJ2-7, reads AAGVIQSPRHLIKEKRETATLKCYPIPRHDTVYWYQQGPGQDPQFLISFYEKMQSDKGSIPDRFSAQQFSDYHSELNMSSLELGDSALYFCASSLTGQPLNGEQYFGPGTRLTVT.

This clone was seen only once. This chain links TRBV24-1 with TRBJ2-1, with 10 bases lining up with TRBD2. CDR3 length: 17 amino acids. From germline, CDR1 is KGHDR and CDR2 SFDVKD. The trim removed 1 base at V and 7 bases at J, leaving 9 bases unmatched. The CDR3 loop is CATSDFLASGGGNEQFF. The CDR3 nucleotides read TGTGCCACCAGTGATTTCCTAGCTAGCGGGGGCGGGAATGAGCAGTTCTTC.